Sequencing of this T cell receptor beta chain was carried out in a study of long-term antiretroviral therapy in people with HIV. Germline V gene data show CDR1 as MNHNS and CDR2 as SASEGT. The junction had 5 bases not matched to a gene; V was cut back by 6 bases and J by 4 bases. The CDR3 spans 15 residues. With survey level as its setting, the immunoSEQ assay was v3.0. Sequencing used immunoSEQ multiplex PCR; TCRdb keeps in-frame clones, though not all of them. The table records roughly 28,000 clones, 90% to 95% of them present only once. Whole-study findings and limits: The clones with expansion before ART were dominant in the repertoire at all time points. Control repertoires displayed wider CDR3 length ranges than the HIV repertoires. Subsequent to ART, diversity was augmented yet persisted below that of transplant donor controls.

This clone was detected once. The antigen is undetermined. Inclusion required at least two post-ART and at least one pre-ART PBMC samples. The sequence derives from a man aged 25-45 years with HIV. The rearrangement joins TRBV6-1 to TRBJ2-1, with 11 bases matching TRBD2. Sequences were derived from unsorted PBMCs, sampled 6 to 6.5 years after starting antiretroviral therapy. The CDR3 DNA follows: TGTGCCAGCAGCCTGGGACTAGCGGATTACAATGAGCAGTTCTTC. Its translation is CASSLGLADYNEQFF.